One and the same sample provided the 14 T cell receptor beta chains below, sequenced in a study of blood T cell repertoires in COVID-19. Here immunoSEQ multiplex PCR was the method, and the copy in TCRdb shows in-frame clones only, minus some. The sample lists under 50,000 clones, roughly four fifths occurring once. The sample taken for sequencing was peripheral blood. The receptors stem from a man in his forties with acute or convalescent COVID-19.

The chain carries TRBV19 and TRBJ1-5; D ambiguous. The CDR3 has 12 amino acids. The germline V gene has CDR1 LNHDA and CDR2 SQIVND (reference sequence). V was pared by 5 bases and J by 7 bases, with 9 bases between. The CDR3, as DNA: TGTGCCAGTAGTGCCCAGCGACAGCCCCAGCATTTT. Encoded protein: CASSAQRQPQHF.

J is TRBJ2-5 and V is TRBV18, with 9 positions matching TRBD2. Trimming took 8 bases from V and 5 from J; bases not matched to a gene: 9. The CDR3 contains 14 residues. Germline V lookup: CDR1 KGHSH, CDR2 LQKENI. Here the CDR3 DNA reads TGTGCCAGCCGACGTAGCGGGGGCCAGGAGACCCAGTACTTC. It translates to CASRRSGGQETQYF.

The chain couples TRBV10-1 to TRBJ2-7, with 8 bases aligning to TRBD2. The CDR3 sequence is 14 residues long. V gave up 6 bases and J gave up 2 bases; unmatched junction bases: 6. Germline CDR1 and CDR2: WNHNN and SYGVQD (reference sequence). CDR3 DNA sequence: TGCGCCAGCAGCTATAGCGGGACCGCCTACGAGCAGTACTTC. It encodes CASSYSGTAYEQYF.

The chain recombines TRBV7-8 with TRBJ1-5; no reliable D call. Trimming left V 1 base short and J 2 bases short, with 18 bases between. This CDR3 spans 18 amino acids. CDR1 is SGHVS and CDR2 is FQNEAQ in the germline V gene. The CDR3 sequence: CASSLVAWASKGNQPQHF. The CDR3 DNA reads TGTGCCAGCAGCTTAGTGGCGTGGGCTTCTAAGGGCAATCAGCCCCAGCATTTT. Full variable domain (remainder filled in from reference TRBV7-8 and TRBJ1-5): GAGVSQSPRYKVAKRGQDVALRCDPISGHVSLFWYQQALGQGPEFLTYFQNEAQLDKSGLPSDRFFAERPEGSVSTLKIQRTQQEDSAVYLCASSLVAWASKGNQPQHFGDGTRLSIL.

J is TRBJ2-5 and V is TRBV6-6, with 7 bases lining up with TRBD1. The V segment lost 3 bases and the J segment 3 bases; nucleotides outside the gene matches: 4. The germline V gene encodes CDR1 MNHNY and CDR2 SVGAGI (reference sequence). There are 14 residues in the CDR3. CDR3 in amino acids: CASSYRDSKETQYF. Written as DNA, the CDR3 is TGTGCCAGCAGTTATCGGGACAGCAAAGAGACCCAGTACTTC.

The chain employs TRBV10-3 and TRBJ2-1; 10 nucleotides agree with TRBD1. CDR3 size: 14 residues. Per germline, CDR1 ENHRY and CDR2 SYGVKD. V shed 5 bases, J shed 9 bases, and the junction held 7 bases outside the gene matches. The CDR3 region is CAISRDRGITEQFF. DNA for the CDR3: TGTGCCATCAGTCGGGACAGGGGAATAACTGAGCAGTTCTTC.

The CDR3 protein is CASSLSSARGETQYF. CDR3 DNA sequence: TGTGCCAGCAGCTTATCGTCGGCGAGGGGGGAGACCCAGTACTTC. The genes are TRBV7-3 and TRBJ2-5; possibly TRBD1 for D (6 bases). Germline V lookup: CDR1 SGHTA, CDR2 FQGTGA. The CDR3 runs 15 residues. V gave up 2 bases and J gave up 5 bases, with 15 bases separating them.

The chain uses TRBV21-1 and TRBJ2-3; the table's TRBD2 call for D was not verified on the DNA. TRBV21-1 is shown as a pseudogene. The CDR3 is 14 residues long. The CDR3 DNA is TGTGCCAGCAGCAGTATTGGAGTGGCAGATACGCAGTATTTT. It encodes CASSSIGVADTQYF.

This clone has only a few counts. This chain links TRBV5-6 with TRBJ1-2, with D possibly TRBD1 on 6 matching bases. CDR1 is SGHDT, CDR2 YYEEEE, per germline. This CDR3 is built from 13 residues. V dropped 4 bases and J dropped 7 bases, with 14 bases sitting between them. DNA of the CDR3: TGTGCCAGCAGCGACAGGCAAGGGACTGGCTACACCTTC. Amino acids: CASSDRQGTGYTF.

CDR3 residues: CATFWGQGAGNTIYF. DNA of the CDR3: TGTGCCACTTTTTGGGGACAGGGGGCTGGAAACACCATATATTTT. This sequence joins TRBV6-5 and TRBJ1-3; 11 nucleotides line up with TRBD1. Germline values: CDR1 MNHEY, CDR2 SVGAGI. Trimming removed 10 bases from V and 2 bases from J; junction bases left unmatched: 7. The CDR3 is made up of 15 amino acids.

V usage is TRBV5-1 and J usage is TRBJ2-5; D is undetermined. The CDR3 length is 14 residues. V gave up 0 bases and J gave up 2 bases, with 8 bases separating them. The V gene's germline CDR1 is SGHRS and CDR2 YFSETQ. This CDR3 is CASSLVPGQETQYF. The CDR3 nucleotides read TGCGCCAGCAGCTTGGTCCCAGGTCAAGAGACCCAGTACTTC.

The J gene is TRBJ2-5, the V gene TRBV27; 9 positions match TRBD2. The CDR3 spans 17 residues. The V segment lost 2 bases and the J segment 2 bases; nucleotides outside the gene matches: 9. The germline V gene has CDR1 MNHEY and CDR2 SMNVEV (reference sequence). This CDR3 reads CASSLLSRLAGQETQYF. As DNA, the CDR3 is TGTGCCAGCAGTTTACTATCGAGGCTAGCGGGACAAGAGACCCAGTACTTC.

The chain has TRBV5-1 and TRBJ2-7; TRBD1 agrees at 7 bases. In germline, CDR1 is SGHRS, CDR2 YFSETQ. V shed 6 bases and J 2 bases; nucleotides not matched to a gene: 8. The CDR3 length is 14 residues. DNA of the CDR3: TGCGCCAGCAACGAACAGGGGTTACCCTACGAGCAGTACTTC. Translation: CASNEQGLPYEQYF.

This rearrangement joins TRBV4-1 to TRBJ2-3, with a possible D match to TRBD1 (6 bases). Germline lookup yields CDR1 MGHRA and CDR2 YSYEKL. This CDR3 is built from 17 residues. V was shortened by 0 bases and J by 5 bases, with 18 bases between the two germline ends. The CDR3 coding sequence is TGCGCCAGCAGCCAAGATGGGGGCGGCACGGGTGGAGATACGCAGTATTTT. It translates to CASSQDGGGTGGDTQYF.